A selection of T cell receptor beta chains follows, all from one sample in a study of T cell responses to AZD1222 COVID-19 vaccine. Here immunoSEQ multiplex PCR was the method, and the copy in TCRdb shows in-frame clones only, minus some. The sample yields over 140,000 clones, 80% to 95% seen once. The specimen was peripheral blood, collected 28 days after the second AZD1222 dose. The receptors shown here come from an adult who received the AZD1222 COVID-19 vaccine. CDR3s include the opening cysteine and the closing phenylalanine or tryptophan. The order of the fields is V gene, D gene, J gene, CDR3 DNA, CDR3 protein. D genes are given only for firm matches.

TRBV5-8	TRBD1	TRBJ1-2	TGTGCCAGCAACCAGGACAGGGGGTATGGCTACACCTTC	CASNQDRGYGYTF
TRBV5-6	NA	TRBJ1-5	TGTGCCAGCAGCTTGAGCATCCATCAGCCCCAGCATTTT	CASSLSIHQPQHF
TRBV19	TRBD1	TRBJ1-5	TGTGCCAGTAGTATCCTAAGAGGGGGCAATAGCAATCAGCCCCAGCATTTT	CASSILRGGNSNQPQHF
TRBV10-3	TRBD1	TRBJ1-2	TGTGCCATCAGTGAGTGGAGGACAGGGGCCTATGGCTACACCTTC	CAISEWRTGAYGYTF
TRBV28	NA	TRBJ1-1	TGTGCCAGCAGGAAGTGGGGGAACACTGAAGCTTTCTTT	CASRKWGNTEAFF
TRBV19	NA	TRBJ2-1	TGTGCCAGTAGCCTACCCGACGCCGTCCCCTACAATGAGCAGTTCTTC	CASSLPDAVPYNEQFF
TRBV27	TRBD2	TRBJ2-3	TGTGCCAGCAGTTCGGGTTCTAGCGGGAGATTGGCAGATACGCAGTATTTT	CASSSGSSGRLADTQYF
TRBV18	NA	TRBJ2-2	TGTGCCAGCTCACCGGGTAGCGGCACCGGGGAGCTGTTTTTT	CASSPGSGTGELFF
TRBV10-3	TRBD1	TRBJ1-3	TGTGCCATCAGTGGAGCTACCAGGTTCAGGGGGAATGGAAACACCATATATTTT	CAISGATRFRGNGNTIYF
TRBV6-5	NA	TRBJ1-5	TGTGCCAGCAGGCGGCTAGGCTGGAGCAATCAGCCCCAGCATTTT	CASRRLGWSNQPQHF
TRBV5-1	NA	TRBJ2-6	TGCGCCAGCAGCTTGGCCGGGGCTGGGGCCAACGTCCTGACTTTC	CASSLAGAGANVLTF
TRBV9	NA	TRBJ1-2	TGTGCCAGCAGCGTGGGTTTGAACGGGGGCTACACCTTC	CASSVGLNGGYTF
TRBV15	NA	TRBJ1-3	TGTGCCACCAGCAGATCAGGACAGCCGGGGGGCTCTGGAAACACCATATATTTT	CATSRSGQPGGSGNTIYF